This TCR beta chain was sequenced for a study of cytomegalovirus exposure and HLA in healthy donors. Notes on the study in general: In vitro testing confirmed a few CMV-associated chains as specific for CMV antigens.

Per germline, CDR1 MNHNY and CDR2 SVGAGI (reference sequence). V lost 6 bases and J 2 bases, leaving 7 bases between the germline ends. The CDR3 spans 12 residues. Both 60 Vbeta primers and 13 Jbeta primers went into the PCR. The assay was immunoSEQ multiplex PCR, and TCRdb's table has in-frame clones only and misses some. The sample yields 95,000 to 150,000 clones, more than 60% seen once. About this clone itself: Its antigen is as yet unknown.

The TCR originated in a woman aged 40 to 55 in good health and CMV-seronegative. Material for sequencing was PBMCs. The rearrangement uses TRBV6-6 and TRBJ1-1; the D is unclear. The CDR3, as DNA: TGTGCCAGCAGCGCGTCAAACACTGAAGCTTTCTTT. As protein: CASSASNTEAFF.